This TCR beta chain was observed in a study of cytomegalovirus exposure and HLA in healthy donors. As for the study in general: Roughly 180 million T cells yielded 117 million unique TCR beta sequences, as an earlier analysis found. Study results and caveats: Reports indicated that the classifier achieved high specificity and sensitivity in diagnosing cytomegalovirus status.

13 Jbeta primers and 60 Vbeta primers were used for the PCR. Per the original data handling: The count from a later analysis was some 76 million unique TCR beta chains, 9 million to 12 million of them shared. Clones were read by immunoSEQ multiplex PCR, and TCRdb kept only the in-frame ones, dropping some. The V and J calls and the clone size are those of that table, but D and trimming were determined from the DNA. The sample gives under 110,000 clones, roughly 82% of which show up once; 10% is in the top ten. Of note for this clone: Antigen: not known.

Germline CDR1 SGHRS, CDR2 YFSETQ. Trimming took off 5 bases at V and 3 bases at J, with 18 bases between the two ends. CDR3 size: 16 residues. The sample was PBMCs. The chain is built from TRBV5-1 and TRBJ2-4, with a possible D match to TRBD1 (5 bases). This clonotype was obtained from a man in his forties or fifties in good health and CMV-seronegative. As DNA, the CDR3 is TGCGCCAGCAGAGCCATGGGTGGAAGGGGCAAAAACATTCAGTACTTC. Residues: CASRAMGGRGKNIQYF.